This T cell receptor (beta chain) was captured by sequencing in a study of blood T cell repertoires in COVID-19. Study at large: PBMCs, B-cell-depleted T cells, or T cells provided the cDNA or gDNA that made up the material.

The protocol was immunoSEQ multiplex PCR, while the TCRdb copy is restricted to in-frame clones and leaves out a portion. The table has a few hundred thousand clones, 85% seen once; the top ten hold roughly 2.6%. V was pared by 5 bases and J by 4 bases, with 15 bases between. This CDR3 is 15 amino acids long. From germline, CDR1 is MDHEN and CDR2 SYDVKM. Sequencing was performed on PBMCs or T cells enriched from blood (not recorded which). V and J are TRBV28 and TRBJ1-5; D might be TRBD1 (5 bases). The receptor was isolated from a woman in her forties or fifties who had recovered from COVID-19. The DNA for the CDR3 is TGTGCCAGCAGTGTTCGTCGCCAGGGAAATCAGCCCCAGCATTTT. It translates to CASSVRRQGNQPQHF.